Reported below is one TCR beta chain. Its antigen is not identified. This specimen comes from a study of vaccination effects on CD4 cells after COVID-19. The CDR3 contains 15 residues. Trimming left V 3 bases short and J 6 bases short, with 17 bases between. Germline lookup yields CDR1 KGHSH and CDR2 LQKENI. Clones were sequenced by immunoSEQ multiplex PCR, and TCRdb holds only the in-frame ones, with some missing. Of around 30,000 clones in the sample, about 77% are singletons; the top ten hold 15% to 20%. Pools of viral peptides were used by the ViraFEST assay to expand antigen-specific CD4+ T cells ahead of sequencing. After more than 9 days in culture, the CD4+ T cells were isolated. Between March and December 2020, the person had a SARS-CoV-2 infection that PCR confirmed. With around 10 ug/ml peptides and around 9.6 IU/ml IL-2, some 2 million PBMC per well were cultured.

The clonotype was recovered from a human donor who had a prior SARS-CoV-2 infection. The genes are TRBV18 and TRBJ1-2, with D perhaps matching TRBD1 (5 bases). This specimen was CD4+ T cells from PBMCs cultured with HCoV-NL63 spike peptides, taken before COVID-19 vaccination. Here the CDR3 DNA reads TGTGCCAGCTCACCGCCGGGACTACGAGGGGATGGCTACACCTTC. Its translation is CASSPPGLRGDGYTF.